These 5 T cell receptor beta chains were sequenced from one sample in a study of T cells in Graves' hyperthyroidism and ophthalmopathy. TCR beta CDR3 region amplification was performed from RNA transcripts. HTBI primers drove first-round RT-PCR of the TCR CDR3. TCRdb re-analysed the multiplex PCR reads in MiXCR, keeping a single row per CDR3 protein. The sample has around 700,000 distinct CDR3 sequences; around a sixth are singletons. Sequencing used blood. These receptors all come from a woman in her 50s with Graves' hyperthyroidism that later progressed to Graves' ophthalmopathy.

In this sample, this clonotype turned up many times. The chain combines TRBV12-3 or TRBV12-4 with TRBJ1-5; D is perhaps TRBD1 (6 bases). CDR3 length: 14 amino acids. Trimming left V 2 bases short and J 3 bases short, with 8 bases between. The CDR3 spells CASSLQGHNQPQHF. In nucleotides, the CDR3 is TGTGCCAGCAGTTTACAGGGACACAATCAGCCCCAGCATTTT.

The rearrangement links TRBV11-2 to TRBJ1-2, with TRBD1 matching over 11 bases. Germline V gene sequence: CDR1 SGHAT, CDR2 FQNNGV. CDR3 size: 17 residues. J lost 4 bases, V lost 8 bases, and 15 bases had no gene match. In DNA, the CDR3 is TGTGCCAGCGGGAAACGGACAGGGGGCTCGTCCGGCTATGGCTACACCTTC. As protein: CASGKRTGGSSGYGYTF.

This rearrangement joins TRBV19 to TRBJ2-5; TRBD1 agrees at 11 bases. The germline CDR1 and CDR2 sequences are LNHDA and SQIVND (reference sequence). Trimming at V came to 5 bases and at J to 5 bases, leaving 22 bases not matched to a gene. The CDR3 extends over 20 amino acids. The CDR3 loop is CASSASGTGGRAGGSETQYF. DNA of the CDR3: TGTGCCAGTAGTGCCTCCGGGACAGGGGGACGAGCGGGTGGCTCGGAGACCCAGTACTTC.

This clonotype was recorded at least ten times. V is TRBV14 and J is TRBJ2-1; the D gene is possibly TRBD1 (5 bases). There are 12 residues in the CDR3. V shed 0 bases and J shed 12 bases, with 9 bases lying between them. Germline CDR1 and CDR2: SGHDN and FVKESK. The chain's CDR3 is CASSQETGRQFF. The CDR3 region has the DNA TGTGCCAGCAGCCAAGAAACAGGAAGGCAGTTCTTC.

The V gene is TRBV15, the J gene TRBJ1-5; D is uncertain. The CDR3 totals 14 residues. Trimming took off 0 bases at V and 3 bases at J, with 6 bases between the two ends. The germline gives CDR1 LNHNV, CDR2 YYDKDF (reference sequence). CDR3 sequence: CATSRDRINQPQHF. Written as DNA, the CDR3 is TGTGCCACCAGCAGAGACAGGATCAATCAGCCCCAGCATTTT.